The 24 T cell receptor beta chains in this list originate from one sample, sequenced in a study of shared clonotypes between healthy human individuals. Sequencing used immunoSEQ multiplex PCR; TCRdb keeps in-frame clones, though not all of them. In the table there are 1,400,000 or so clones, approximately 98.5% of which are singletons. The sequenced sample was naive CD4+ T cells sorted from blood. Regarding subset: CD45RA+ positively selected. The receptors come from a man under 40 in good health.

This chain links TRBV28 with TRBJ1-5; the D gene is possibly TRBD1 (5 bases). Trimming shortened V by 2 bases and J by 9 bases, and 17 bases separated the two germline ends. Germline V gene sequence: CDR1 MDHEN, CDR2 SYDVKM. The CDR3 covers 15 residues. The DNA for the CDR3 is TGTGCCAGCAGTTTACGCCGGGGGACCCGGGGGCCCCAGCATTTT. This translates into CASSLRRGTRGPQHF.

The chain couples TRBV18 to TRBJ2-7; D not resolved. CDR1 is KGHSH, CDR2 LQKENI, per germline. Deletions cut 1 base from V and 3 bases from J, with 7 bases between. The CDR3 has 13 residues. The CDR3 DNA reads TGTGCCAGCTCACCACGTGCGGACTACGAGCAGTACTTC. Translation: CASSPRADYEQYF.

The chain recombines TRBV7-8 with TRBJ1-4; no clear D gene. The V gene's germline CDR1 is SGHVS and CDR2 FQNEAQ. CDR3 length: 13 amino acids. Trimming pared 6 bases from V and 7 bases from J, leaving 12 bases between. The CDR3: CASRADSSEKLFF. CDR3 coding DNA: TGTGCCAGCAGGGCAGATAGTTCTGAAAAACTGTTTTTT.

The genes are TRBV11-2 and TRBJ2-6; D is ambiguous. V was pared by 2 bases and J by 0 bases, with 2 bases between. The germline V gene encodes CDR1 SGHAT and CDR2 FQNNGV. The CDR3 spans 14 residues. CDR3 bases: TGTGCCAGCAGCTTAACCTCTGGGGCCAACGTCCTGACTTTC. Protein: CASSLTSGANVLTF.

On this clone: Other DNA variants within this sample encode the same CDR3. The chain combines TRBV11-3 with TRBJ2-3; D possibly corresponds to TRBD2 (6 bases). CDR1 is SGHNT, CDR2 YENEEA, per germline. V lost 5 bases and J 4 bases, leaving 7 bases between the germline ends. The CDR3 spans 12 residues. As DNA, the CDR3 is TGTGCCAGCAGCCGGAGGGCAGATACGCAGTATTTT. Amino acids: CASSRRADTQYF.

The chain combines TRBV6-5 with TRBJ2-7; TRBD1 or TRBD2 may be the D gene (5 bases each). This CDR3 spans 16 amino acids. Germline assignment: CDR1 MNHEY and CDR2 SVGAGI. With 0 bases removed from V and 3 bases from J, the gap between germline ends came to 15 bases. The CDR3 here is CASSYSTGTSNYEQYF. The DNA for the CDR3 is TGTGCCAGCAGTTACTCGACTGGGACGTCAAACTACGAGCAGTACTTC.

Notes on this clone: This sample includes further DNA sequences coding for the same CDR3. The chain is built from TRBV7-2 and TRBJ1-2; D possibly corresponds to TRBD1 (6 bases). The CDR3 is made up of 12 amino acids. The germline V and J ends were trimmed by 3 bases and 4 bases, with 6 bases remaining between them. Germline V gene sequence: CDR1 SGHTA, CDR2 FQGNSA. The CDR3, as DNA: TGTGCCAGCAGCTTGGACAGCTATGGCTACACCTTC. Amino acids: CASSLDSYGYTF.

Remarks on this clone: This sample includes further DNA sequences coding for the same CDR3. CDR3 DNA sequence: TGTGCCAGCTCACTTGCGGTAAGCTCCTACAATGAGCAGTTCTTC. Its translation is CASSLAVSSYNEQFF. The chain couples TRBV18 to TRBJ2-1; D is undetermined. The germline gives CDR1 KGHSH, CDR2 LQKENI. There are 15 residues in the CDR3. V was pared by 4 bases and J by 0 bases, with 10 bases between.

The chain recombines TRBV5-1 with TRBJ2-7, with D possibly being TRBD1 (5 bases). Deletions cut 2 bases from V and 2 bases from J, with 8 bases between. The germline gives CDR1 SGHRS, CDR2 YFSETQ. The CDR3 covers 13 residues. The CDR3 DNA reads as TGCGCCAGCAGCTTCCGGACAACCTACGAGCAGTACTTC. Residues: CASSFRTTYEQYF.

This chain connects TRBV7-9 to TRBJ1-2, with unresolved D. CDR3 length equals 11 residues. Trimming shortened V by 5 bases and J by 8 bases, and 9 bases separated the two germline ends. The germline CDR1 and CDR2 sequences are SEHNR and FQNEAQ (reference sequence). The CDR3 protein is CASSHSAGYTF. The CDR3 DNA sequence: TGTGCCAGCAGCCACTCGGCGGGCTACACCTTC.

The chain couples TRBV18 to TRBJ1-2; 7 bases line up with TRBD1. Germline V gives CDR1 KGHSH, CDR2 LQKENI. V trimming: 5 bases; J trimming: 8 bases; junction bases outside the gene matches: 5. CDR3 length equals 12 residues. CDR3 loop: CASSTRGSGYTF. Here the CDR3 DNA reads TGTGCCAGCTCAACCAGGGGGAGCGGCTACACCTTC.

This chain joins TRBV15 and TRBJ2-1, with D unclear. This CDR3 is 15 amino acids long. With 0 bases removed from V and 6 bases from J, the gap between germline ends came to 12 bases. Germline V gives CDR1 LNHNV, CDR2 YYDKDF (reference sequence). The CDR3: CATSRDSIRGNEQFF. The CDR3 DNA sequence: TGTGCCACCAGCAGAGATTCGATACGTGGCAATGAGCAGTTCTTC.

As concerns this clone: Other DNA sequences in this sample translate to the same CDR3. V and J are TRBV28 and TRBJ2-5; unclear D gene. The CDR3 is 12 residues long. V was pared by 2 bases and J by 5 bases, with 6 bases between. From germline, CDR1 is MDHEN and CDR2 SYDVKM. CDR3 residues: CASSLGWETQYF. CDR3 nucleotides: TGTGCCAGCAGTTTAGGGTGGGAGACCCAGTACTTC.

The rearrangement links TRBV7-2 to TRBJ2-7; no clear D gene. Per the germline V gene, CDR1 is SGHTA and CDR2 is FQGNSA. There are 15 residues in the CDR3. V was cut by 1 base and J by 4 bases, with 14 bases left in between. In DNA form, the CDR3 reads TGTGCCAGCAGCTTAGTCTCCTTAGGGCCGTACGAGCAGTACTTC. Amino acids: CASSLVSLGPYEQYF. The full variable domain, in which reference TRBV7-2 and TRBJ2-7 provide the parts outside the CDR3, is GAGVSQSPSNKVTEKGKDVELRCDPISGHTALYWYRQSLGQGLEFLIYFQGNSAPDKSGLPSDRFSAERTGGSVSTLTIQRTQQEDSAVYLCASSLVSLGPYEQYFGPGTRLTVT.

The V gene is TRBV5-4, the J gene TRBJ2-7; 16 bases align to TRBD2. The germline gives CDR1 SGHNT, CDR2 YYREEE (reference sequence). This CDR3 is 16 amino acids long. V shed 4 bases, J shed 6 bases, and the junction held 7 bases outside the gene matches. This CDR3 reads CASSAGLAGGRSEQYF. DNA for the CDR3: TGTGCCAGCAGCGCGGGACTAGCGGGAGGGCGTTCCGAGCAGTACTTC.

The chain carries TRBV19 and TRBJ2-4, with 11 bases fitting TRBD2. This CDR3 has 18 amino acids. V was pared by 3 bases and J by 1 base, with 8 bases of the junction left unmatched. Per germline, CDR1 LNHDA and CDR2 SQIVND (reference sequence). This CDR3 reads CASSMVAGGPRAKNIQYF. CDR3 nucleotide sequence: TGTGCCAGTAGTATGGTAGCGGGAGGGCCGAGGGCCAAAAACATTCAGTACTTC.

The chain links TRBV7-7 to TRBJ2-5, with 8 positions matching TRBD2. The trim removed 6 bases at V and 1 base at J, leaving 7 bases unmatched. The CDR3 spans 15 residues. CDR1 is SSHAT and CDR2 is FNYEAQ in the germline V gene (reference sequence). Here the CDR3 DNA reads TGTGCCAGCAGTCCGAGACTAGCGTCCCAAGAGACCCAGTACTTC. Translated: CASSPRLASQETQYF.

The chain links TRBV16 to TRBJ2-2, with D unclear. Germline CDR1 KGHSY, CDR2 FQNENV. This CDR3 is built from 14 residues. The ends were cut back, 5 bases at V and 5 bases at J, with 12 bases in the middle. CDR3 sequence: CASSGRAWTGELFF. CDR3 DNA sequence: TGTGCCAGCAGCGGAAGGGCGTGGACCGGGGAGCTGTTTTTT. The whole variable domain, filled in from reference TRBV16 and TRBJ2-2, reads GEEVAQTPKHLVRGEGQKAKLYCAPIKGHSYVFWYQQVLKNEFKFLISFQNENVFDETGMPKERFSAKCLPNSPCSLEIQATKLEDSAVYFCASSGRAWTGELFFGEGSRLTVL.

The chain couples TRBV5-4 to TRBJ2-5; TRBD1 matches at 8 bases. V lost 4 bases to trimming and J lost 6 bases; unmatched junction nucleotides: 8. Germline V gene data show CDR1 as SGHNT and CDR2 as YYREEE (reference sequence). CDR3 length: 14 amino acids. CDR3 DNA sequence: TGTGCCAGCAGCCCTGGGGACAGGCGGAAGACCCAGTACTTC. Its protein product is CASSPGDRRKTQYF.

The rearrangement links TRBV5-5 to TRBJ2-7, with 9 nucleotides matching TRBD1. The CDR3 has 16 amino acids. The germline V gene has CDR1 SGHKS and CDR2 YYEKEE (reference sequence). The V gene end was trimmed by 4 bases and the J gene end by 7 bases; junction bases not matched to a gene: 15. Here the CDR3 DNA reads TGTGCCAGCAGCCCTTTAGTTGAACAGGGGGCGCGGGAGCAGTACTTC. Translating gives CASSPLVEQGAREQYF.

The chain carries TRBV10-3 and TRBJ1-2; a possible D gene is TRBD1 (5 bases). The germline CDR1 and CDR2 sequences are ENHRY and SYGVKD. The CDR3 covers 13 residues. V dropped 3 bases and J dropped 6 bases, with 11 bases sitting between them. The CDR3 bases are TGTGCCATCAGTGACAGGGTCTCGGATGGCTACACCTTC. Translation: CAISDRVSDGYTF.

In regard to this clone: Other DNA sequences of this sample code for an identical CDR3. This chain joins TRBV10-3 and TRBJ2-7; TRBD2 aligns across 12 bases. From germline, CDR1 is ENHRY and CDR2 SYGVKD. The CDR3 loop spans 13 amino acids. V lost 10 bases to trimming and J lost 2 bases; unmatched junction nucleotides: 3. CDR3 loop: CATGLAGTYEQYF. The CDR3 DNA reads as TGTGCCACAGGACTAGCGGGGACCTACGAGCAGTACTTC.

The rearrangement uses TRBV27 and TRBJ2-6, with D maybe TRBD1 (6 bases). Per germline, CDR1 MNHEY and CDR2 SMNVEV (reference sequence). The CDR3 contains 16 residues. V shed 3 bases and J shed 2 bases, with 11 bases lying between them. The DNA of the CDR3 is TGTGCCAGCAGTTTCAACAGGGTGGCTGGGGCCAACGTCCTGACTTTC. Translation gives CASSFNRVAGANVLTF. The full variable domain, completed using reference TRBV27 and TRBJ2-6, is EAQVTQNPRYLITVTGKKLTVTCSQNMNHEYMSWYRQDPGLGLRQIYYSMNVEVTDKGDVPEGYKVSRKEKRNFPLILESPSPNQTSLYFCASSFNRVAGANVLTFGAGSRLTVL.

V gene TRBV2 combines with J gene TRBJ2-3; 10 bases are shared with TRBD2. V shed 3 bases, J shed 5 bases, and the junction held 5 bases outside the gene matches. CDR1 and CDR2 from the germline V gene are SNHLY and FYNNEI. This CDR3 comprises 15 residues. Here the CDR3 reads CASSDLAGVVDTQYF. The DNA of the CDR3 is TGTGCCAGCAGTGATCTAGCGGGAGTAGTAGATACGCAGTATTTT.